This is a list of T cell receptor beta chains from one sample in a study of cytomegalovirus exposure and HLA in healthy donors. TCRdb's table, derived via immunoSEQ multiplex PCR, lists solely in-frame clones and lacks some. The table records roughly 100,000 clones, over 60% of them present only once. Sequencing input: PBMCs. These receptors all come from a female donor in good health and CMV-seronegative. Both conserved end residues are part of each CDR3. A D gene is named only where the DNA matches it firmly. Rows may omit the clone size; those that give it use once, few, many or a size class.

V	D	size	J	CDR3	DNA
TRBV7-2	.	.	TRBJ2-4	CASSLEGGRNIQYF	TGTGCCAGCAGCTTAGAAGGAGGGAGAAACATTCAGTACTTC
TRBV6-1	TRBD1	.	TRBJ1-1	CASRDRGLNEAFF	TGTGCCAGCAGGGACAGGGGGCTGAATGAAGCTTTCTTT
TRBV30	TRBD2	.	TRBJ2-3	CAWGGLARTDTQYF	TGTGCCTGGGGAGGACTAGCGCGCACAGATACGCAGTATTTT
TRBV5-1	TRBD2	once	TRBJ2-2	CASSLAGLADTGELFF	TGCGCCAGCAGCTTAGCGGGACTAGCGGACACCGGGGAGCTGTTTTTT
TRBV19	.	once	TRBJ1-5	CASSHFRGVSNQPQHF	TGTGCCAGTAGTCACTTCAGGGGTGTAAGCAATCAGCCCCAGCATTTT
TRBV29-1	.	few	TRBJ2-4	CSVDHGTGSKNIQYF	TGCAGCGTTGACCATGGTACAGGGTCCAAAAACATTCAGTACTTC
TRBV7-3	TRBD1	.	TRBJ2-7	CASSPRTGYEQYF	TGTGCCAGCAGCCCCCGGACAGGGTACGAGCAGTACTTC
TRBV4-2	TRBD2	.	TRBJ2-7	CASSQVGVAGGYEQYF	TGTGCCAGCAGCCAAGTCGGGGTAGCGGGGGGTTACGAGCAGTACTTC
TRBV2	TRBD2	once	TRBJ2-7	CASSEKRRGGFEQYF	TGTGCCAGCAGTGAGAAGAGGCGGGGGGGCTTCGAGCAGTACTTC
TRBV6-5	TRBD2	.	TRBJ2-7	CASSKGLAGYEQYF	TGTGCCAGCAGTAAAGGACTAGCGGGCTACGAGCAGTACTTC
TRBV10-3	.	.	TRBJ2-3	CAIASGTDTQYF	TGTGCCATCGCCTCAGGCACAGATACGCAGTATTTT
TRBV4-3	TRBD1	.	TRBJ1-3	CASSQDPGGSDLTGNTIYF	TGCGCCAGCAGCCAAGATCCAGGGGGATCGGACCTGACTGGAAACACCATATATTTT
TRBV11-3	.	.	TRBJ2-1	CASSSGVHNEQFF	TGTGCCAGCAGCTCCGGAGTGCACAATGAGCAGTTCTTC
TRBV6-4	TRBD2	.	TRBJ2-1	CATARAGGSYNEQFF	TGTGCCACGGCGCGAGCGGGGGGCTCCTACAATGAGCAGTTCTTC
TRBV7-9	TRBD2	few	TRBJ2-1	CSSSRGAGGPVGNEQFF	TGTTCCAGCAGCAGAGGAGCGGGAGGGCCGGTAGGGAATGAGCAGTTCTTC
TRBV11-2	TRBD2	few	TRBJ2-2	CASSFLAGARGELFF	TGTGCCAGCAGCTTTCTAGCGGGAGCGCGAGGGGAGCTGTTTTTT
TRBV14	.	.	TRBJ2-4	CASSQDFLSVQYF	TGTGCCAGCAGCCAGGACTTCCTTTCTGTTCAGTACTTC
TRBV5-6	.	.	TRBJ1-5	CASSLAGHHNQPQHF	TGTGCCAGCAGCTTGGCCGGACATCACAATCAGCCCCAGCATTTT
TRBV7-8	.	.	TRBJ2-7	CASASWLSYEQYF	TGTGCCAGCGCAAGTTGGCTCTCCTACGAGCAGTACTTC
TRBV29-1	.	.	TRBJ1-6	CSVAPEGDKGTRDNSPLHF	TGCAGCGTCGCACCTGAGGGGGATAAGGGTACTCGGGATAATTCACCCCTCCACTTT
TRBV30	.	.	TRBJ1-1	CAWSVKLSVNTEAFF	TGTGCCTGGAGTGTTAAGCTATCGGTTAACACTGAAGCTTTCTTT
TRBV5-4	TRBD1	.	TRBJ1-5	CASSSGTGHSQPQHF	TGTGCCAGCAGCTCCGGGACAGGGCATAGTCAGCCCCAGCATTTT
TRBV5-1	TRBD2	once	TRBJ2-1	CASSLRREGLPQFF	TGCGCCAGCAGCTTGCGGCGGGAGGGTCTGCCGCAGTTCTTC
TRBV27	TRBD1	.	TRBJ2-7	CASTYGQGYEQYF	TGTGCCAGCACCTATGGACAGGGCTACGAGCAGTACTTC
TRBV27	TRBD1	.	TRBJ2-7	CASSWTGGIYEQYF	TGTGCCAGCAGTTGGACAGGGGGCATTTACGAGCAGTACTTC
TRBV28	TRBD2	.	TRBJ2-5	CASSFGWEGQETQYF	TGTGCCAGCAGTTTTGGGTGGGAGGGCCAGGAGACCCAGTACTTC
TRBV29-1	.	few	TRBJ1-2	CSVVSPDSNYGYTF	TGCAGCGTTGTATCCCCGGACTCTAACTATGGCTACACCTTC
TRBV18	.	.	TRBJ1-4	CASSPYRPNEKLFF	TGTGCCAGCTCACCATACAGGCCTAATGAAAAACTGTTTTTT
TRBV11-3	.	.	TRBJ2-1	CASSSHREAEQFF	TGTGCCAGCAGCTCCCACAGGGAAGCCGAGCAGTTCTTC
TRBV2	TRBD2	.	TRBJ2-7	CASRYARLAGSEQYF	TGTGCCAGCAGGTATGCGCGACTAGCGGGAAGCGAGCAGTACTTC
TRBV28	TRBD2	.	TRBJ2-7	CASSSPSGRTYEQYF	TGTGCCAGCAGTTCCCCTAGCGGGAGAACGTACGAGCAGTACTTC
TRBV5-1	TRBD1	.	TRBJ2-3	CASSPDRAASTDTQYF	TGCGCCAGCAGCCCAGACAGGGCAGCGAGCACAGATACGCAGTATTTT
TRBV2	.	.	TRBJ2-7	CASSADTYEQYF	TGTGCCAGCAGTGCTGACACCTACGAGCAGTACTTC
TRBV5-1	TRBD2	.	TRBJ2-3	CASTVQAGGTDTQYF	TGCGCCAGCACCGTCCAAGCGGGGGGCACAGATACGCAGTATTTT
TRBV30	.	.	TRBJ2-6	CAWTRTLSGANVLTF	TGTGCCTGGACTAGGACACTCTCTGGGGCCAACGTCCTGACTTTC
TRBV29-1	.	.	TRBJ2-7	CSVETNSYEQYF	TGCAGCGTTGAGACAAACTCCTACGAGCAGTACTTC
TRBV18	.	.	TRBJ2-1	CASSPGGINNEQFF	TGTGCCAGCTCACCAGGGGGGATAAACAATGAGCAGTTCTTC
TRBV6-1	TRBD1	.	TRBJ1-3	CASSEQGDGNTIYF	TGTGCCAGCAGCGAACAGGGGGACGGAAACACCATATATTTT
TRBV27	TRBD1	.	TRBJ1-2	CASSPLTGTNYGYTF	TGTGCCAGCAGCCCTCTGACAGGGACTAACTATGGCTACACCTTC
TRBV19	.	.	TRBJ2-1	CASSMGQVEFF	TGTGCCAGTAGTATGGGGCAGGTCGAGTTCTTC
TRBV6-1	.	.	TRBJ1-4	CASSETGATNEKLFF	TGTGCCAGCAGTGAAACAGGAGCAACTAATGAAAAACTGTTTTTT
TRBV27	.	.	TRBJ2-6	CASMEGLTGANVLTF	TGTGCCAGCATGGAGGGGTTGACTGGGGCCAACGTCCTGACTTTC
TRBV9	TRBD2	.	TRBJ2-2	CASSVGVSGGPYTGELFF	TGTGCCAGCAGCGTAGGAGTTAGCGGGGGGCCATACACCGGGGAGCTGTTTTTT
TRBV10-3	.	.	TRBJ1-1	CAIMYGVHTEAFF	TGTGCCATCATGTACGGGGTTCACACTGAAGCTTTCTTT
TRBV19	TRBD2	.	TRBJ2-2	CASSIPRLAGGRTGELFF	TGTGCCAGTAGTATTCCCCGACTAGCGGGGGGGCGGACCGGGGAGCTGTTTTTT
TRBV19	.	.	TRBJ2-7	CASSITTVSVEQYF	TGTGCCAGTAGTATTACCACGGTATCCGTAGAGCAGTACTTC
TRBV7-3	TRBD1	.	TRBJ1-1	CASSLVPDRVGTEAFF	TGTGCCAGCAGCTTAGTACCGGACAGGGTAGGCACTGAAGCTTTCTTT
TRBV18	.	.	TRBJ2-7	CASSPGEGRAYEQYF	TGTGCCAGCTCACCAGGAGAGGGAAGGGCCTACGAGCAGTACTTC
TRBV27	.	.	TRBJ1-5	CASSVGGSNQPQHF	TGTGCCAGCTCCGTAGGAGGCAGCAATCAGCCCCAGCATTTT
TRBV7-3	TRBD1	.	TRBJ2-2	CASSSDRAGELFF	TGTGCCAGCAGCTCAGACAGGGCCGGGGAGCTGTTTTTT
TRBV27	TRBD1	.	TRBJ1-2	CASSPLTRQGSYGYTF	TGTGCCAGCAGTCCCCTGACTCGACAGGGAAGCTATGGCTACACCTTC
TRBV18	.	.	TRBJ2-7	CASSPLYEQYF	TGTGCCAGCTCACCACTATACGAGCAGTACTTC
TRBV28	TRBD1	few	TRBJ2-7	CASRQGFYEQYF	TGTGCCAGCCGACAGGGGTTCTACGAGCAGTACTTC
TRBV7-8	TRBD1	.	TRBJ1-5	CASSIGTAYSNQPQHF	TGTGCCAGCAGCATAGGGACAGCCTATAGCAATCAGCCCCAGCATTTT
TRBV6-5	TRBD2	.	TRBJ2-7	CASMRSSGTYEQYF	TGTGCCAGCATGAGATCCAGCGGGACCTACGAGCAGTACTTC
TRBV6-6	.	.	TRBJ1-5	CASRTDSRNQPQHF	TGTGCCAGCAGAACGGACAGCCGCAATCAGCCCCAGCATTTT